These 7 T cell receptor beta chains were sequenced from one sample in a study of blood T cell repertoires in COVID-19 (dated by TCRdb to 2018 to 2020). Receptor libraries were prepared by the immunoSEQ multiplex PCR assay. TCRdb re-hosts the immuneACCESS table, in-frame sequences only. Its copies lack some clones; in the studies checked, an unresolved V gene accounts for under half of them, and the cause for the rest is not known. Here the sample has around 190,000 clones; about 82% occur a single time. The ten largest account for 5% to 7% of the sample. Sequenced: PBMCs or T cells enriched from blood (not recorded which). The source is a middle-aged man with acute COVID-19.

The V call is TRBV5-8, the J call TRBJ1-2, with 7 positions matching TRBD1. Per germline, CDR1 SGHTS and CDR2 YDEGEE. This CDR3 has 14 residues. V gave up 0 bases and J gave up 11 bases; unmatched junction bases: 10. For the CDR3, the DNA is TGTGCCAGCAGCTTGGGTGTCGGACAGGTTACTTACACCTTC. Encoded protein: CASSLGVGQVTYTF.

The chain links TRBV4-2 to TRBJ1-4; no definite D call. Trimming stripped 0 bases from V and 3 bases from J, with 14 bases between. The CDR3 runs 17 residues. In germline, CDR1 is LGHNA, CDR2 YNFKEQ. CDR3: CASSQEGIASPNEKLFF. Written as DNA, the CDR3 is TGTGCCAGCAGCCAAGAAGGTATAGCAAGCCCTAATGAAAAACTGTTTTTT.

V is TRBV29-1 and J is TRBJ2-6; no firm D call. In germline, CDR1 is SQVTM, CDR2 ANQGSEA. This CDR3 has 12 amino acids. Trimming removed 4 bases at V and 4 bases at J, with 5 bases between. CDR3 sequence (DNA): TGCAGCGTTGCGTCCGGGGCCAACGTCCTGACTTTC. Its translation: CSVASGANVLTF.

The genes are TRBV4-2 and TRBJ2-7; D is perhaps TRBD2 (6 bases). CDR3 length: 16 residues. The germline V gene encodes CDR1 LGHNA and CDR2 YNFKEQ. V was shortened by 0 bases and J by 3 bases, with 15 bases between the two germline ends. The CDR3 spells CASSQDSSGRFYEQYF. CDR3 bases: TGTGCCAGCAGCCAAGATAGTAGCGGCCGATTCTACGAGCAGTACTTC.

This clone came up a few times. CDR3 bases: TGCGCCAGCAGCCAAATTCTACAGGGTCCTACTAATGAAAAACTGTTTTTT. Translating it yields CASSQILQGPTNEKLFF. The chain joins TRBV4-1 to TRBJ1-4; D might be TRBD1 (6 bases). The V end lost 2 bases, the J end lost 2 bases, and 15 bases lay between the germline ends. CDR1 is MGHRA, CDR2 YSYEKL, per germline. The CDR3 extends over 17 amino acids.

This chain uses TRBV29-1 with TRBJ1-1, with D unclear. CDR3 length: 14 residues. Trimming removed 4 bases at V and 0 bases at J, with 12 bases between. Germline V CDR1 and CDR2: SQVTM, ANQGSEA. CDR3 sequence (DNA): TGCAGCGTTGTCAGACTCATGTTGAACACTGAAGCTTTCTTT. It translates to CSVVRLMLNTEAFF.

This chain links TRBV4-1 with TRBJ1-5, with D tentatively TRBD1 (5 bases). CDR3 length: 12 residues. V was pared by 4 bases and J by 6 bases, with 7 bases between. Per germline, CDR1 MGHRA and CDR2 YSYEKL. The CDR3 loop is CASSPGGQPQHF. CDR3 nucleotide sequence: TGCGCCAGCAGCCCCGGGGGTCAGCCCCAGCATTTT.